The clone carrying this T cell receptor (beta chain) occurred a few times. Its matching antigen is unknown. The data were taken from a study of identical twins. TCRdb fed the 5' RACE reads into MiXCR, producing one record per CDR3 protein. The table lists about 660,000 distinct CDR3 sequences, more than 6.5% of them singletons, with 0.75% to 1% in the top ten. General observations from the study: Cord blood beta clonotypes present at high abundance carried fewer insertions; no such pattern appeared in memory repertoires. Models underpredicted monozygotic twin sharing of out-of-frame TCR alpha. Beta out-of-frame sequences showed weaker excess sharing between twins.

Separately, the same data were catalogued under a study of yellow fever vaccine responses in identical twins.

The sequenced material came from PBMCs. The origin of this receptor is a woman aged 18-35 years in good health.

CDR3 sequence reads: CATSRGEPGYNSPLHF. In DNA form, the CDR3 reads TGTGCCACCAGCAGAGGAGAACCCGGGTATAATTCACCCCTCCACTTT. This chain connects TRBV15 to TRBJ1-6, with no clear D. V was trimmed by 1 base and J by 4 bases, leaving 11 bases between them. Germline V CDR1 and CDR2: LNHNV, YYDKDF (reference sequence). The CDR3 spans 16 residues.